Sequencing of this T cell receptor (delta chain) was carried out in a study of γδ T cells in repeated Plasmodium falciparum infection. TCRdb reprocessed the multiplex PCR reads using CATT. There are 45,000 to 70,000 delta-chain clones in the sample; around 1.8% occur only once, and 15% lies in the top ten. As regards this clone: The protein held in TCRdb is that of a much larger clone and does not match this DNA's translation at residue 9, likely because of a read error; the protein shown is translated from the DNA.

Sequencing used gamma-delta T cells from blood. This TCR was sampled from a pool of human donors (malaria-infected and uninfected, not separated).

This CDR3 reads CALGELVPNYKLASTGGYALTLIF. The CDR3 bases are TGTGCTCTTGGGGAACTAGTCCCTAACTATAAGCTAGCATCGACTGGGGGATACGCTTTAACACTCATCTTT. The genes are TRDV1 and TRDJ1, with 13 bases matching TRDD3. TCRdb lists no J gene, so it was determined here by aligning the DNA to germline. The CDR3 runs to 24 residues. The J segment lost 10 bases and the V segment lost 0 bases, leaving 32 bases of the junction unmatched. From germline, CDR1 is TSWWSYY and CDR2 QGS.